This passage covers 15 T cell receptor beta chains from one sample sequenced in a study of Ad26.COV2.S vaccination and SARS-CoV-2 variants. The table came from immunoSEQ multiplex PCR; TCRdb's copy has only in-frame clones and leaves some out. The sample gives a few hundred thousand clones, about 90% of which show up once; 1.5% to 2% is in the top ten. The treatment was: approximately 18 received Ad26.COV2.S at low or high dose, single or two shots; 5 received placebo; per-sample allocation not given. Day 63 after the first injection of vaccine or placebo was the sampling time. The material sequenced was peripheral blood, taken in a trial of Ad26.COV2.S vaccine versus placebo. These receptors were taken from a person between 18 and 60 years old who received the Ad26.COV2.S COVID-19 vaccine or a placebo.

CDR3 residues: CASSLHLAGGLNTGELFF. As DNA, the CDR3 is TGTGCCAGCAGCTTACACCTAGCGGGGGGGCTCAACACCGGGGAGCTGTTTTTT. The chain recombines TRBV7-2 with TRBJ2-2; 12 bases line up with TRBD2. The germline V gene encodes CDR1 SGHTA and CDR2 FQGNSA. V lost 2 bases and J lost 2; bases outside the gene matches: 6. The CDR3 contains 18 residues.

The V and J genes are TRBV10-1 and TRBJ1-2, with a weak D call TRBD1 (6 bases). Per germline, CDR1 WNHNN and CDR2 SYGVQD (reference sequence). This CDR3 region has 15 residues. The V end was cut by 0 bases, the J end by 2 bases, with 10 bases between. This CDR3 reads CASSESRDNNYGYTF. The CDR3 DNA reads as TGCGCCAGCAGTGAGTCAAGGGACAACAACTATGGCTACACCTTC.

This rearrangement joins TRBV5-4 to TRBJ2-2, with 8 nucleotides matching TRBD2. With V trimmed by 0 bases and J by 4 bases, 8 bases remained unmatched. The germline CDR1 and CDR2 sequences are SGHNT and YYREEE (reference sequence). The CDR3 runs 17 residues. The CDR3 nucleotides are TGTGCCAGCAGCTTGGTCGGGGGGGCCCCGAGCACCGGGGAGCTGTTTTTT. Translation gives CASSLVGGAPSTGELFF.

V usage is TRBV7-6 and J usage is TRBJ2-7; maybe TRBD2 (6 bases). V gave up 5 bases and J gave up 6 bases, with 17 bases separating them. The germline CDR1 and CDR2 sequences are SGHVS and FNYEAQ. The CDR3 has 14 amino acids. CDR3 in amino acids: CASSPLGGASEQYF. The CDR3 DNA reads TGTGCCAGCAGCCCCCTGGGGGGAGCCTCCGAGCAGTACTTC.

The chain's CDR3 is CASSPPDRRNQPQHF. As DNA, the CDR3 is TGTGCCAGCAGTCCCCCGGACAGGAGAAATCAGCCCCAGCATTTT. The chain joins TRBV28 to TRBJ1-5; 7 bases align to TRBD1. This CDR3 is built from 15 residues. With 5 bases clipped from V and 4 bases from J, the junction kept 8 bases outside the gene matches. Germline CDR1 MDHEN, CDR2 SYDVKM. The whole variable domain, remainder taken from reference TRBV28 and TRBJ1-5, is DVKVTQSSRYLVKRTGEKVFLECVQDMDHENMFWYRQDPGLGLRLIYFSYDVKMKEKGDIPEGYSVSREKKERFSLILESASTNQTSMYLCASSPPDRRNQPQHFGDGTRLSIL.

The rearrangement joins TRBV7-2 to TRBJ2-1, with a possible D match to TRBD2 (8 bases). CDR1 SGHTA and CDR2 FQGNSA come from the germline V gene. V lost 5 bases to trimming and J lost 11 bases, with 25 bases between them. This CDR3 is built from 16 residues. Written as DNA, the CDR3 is TGTGCCAGCAGCCAAAAGGGGGCTAGCGGGCGGGGAAAGCAGTTCTTC. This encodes CASSQKGASGRGKQFF.

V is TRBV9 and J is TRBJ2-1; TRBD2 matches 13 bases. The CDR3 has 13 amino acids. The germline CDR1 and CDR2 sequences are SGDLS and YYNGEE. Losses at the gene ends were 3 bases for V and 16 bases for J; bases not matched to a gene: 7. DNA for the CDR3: TGTGCCAGCAGCGGCACTAGCGGGGGGGCGTGTTTCTTC. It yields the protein CASSGTSGGACFF.

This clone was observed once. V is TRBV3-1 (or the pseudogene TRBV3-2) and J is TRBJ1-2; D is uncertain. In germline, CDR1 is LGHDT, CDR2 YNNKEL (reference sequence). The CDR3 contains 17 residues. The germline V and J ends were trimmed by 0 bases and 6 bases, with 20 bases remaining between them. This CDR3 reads CASSQEGLNGETDGYTF. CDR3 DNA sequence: TGTGCCAGCAGCCAAGAGGGTTTAAATGGCGAAACTGATGGCTACACCTTC.

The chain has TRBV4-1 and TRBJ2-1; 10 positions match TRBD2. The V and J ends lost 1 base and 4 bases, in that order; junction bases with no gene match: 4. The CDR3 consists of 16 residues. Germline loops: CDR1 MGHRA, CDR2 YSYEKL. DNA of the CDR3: TGCGCCAGCAGCCAAGTTCCTAGCGGGGGATACAATGAGCAGTTCTTC. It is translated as CASSQVPSGGYNEQFF.

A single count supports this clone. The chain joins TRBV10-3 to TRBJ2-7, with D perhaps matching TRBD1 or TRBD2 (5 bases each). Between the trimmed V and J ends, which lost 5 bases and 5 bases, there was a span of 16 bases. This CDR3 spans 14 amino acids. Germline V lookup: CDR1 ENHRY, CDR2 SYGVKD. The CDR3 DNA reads TGTGCCATCAGTCGACAGATCATGGGGGACGAGCAGTACTTC. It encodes CAISRQIMGDEQYF.

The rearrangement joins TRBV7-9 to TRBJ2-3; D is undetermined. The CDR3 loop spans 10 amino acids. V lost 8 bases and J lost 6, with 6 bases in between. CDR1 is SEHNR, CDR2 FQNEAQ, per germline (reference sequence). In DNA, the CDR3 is TGTGCCAGCGCACCGGATACGCAGTATTTT. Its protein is CASAPDTQYF.

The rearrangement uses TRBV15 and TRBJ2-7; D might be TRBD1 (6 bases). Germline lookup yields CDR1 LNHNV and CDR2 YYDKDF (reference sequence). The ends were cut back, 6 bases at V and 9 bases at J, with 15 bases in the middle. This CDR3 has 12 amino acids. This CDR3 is CATSYTGFAQYF. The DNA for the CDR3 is TGTGCCACCAGTTACACAGGGTTTGCGCAGTACTTC.

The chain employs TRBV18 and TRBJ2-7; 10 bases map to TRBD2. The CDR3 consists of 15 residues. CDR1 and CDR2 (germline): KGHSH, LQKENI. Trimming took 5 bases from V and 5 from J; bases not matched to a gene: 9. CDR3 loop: CASSSSGGSLNEQYF. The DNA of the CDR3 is TGTGCCAGCTCATCTAGCGGGGGCTCCTTGAACGAGCAGTACTTC.

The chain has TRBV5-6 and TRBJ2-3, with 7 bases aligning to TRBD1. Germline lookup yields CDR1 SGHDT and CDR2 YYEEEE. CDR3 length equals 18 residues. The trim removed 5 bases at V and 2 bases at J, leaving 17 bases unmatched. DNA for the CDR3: TGTGCCAGCAGAAACTTAGGAAGGAGGACAGGCTACACAGATACGCAGTATTTT. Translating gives CASRNLGRRTGYTDTQYF.

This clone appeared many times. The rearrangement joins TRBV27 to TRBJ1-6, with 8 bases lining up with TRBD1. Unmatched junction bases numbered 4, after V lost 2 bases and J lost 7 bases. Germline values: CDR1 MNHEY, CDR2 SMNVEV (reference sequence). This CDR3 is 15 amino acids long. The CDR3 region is CASSLTDRGNSPLHF. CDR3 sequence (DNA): TGTGCCAGCAGTTTAACCGACAGGGGAAATTCACCCCTCCACTTT.